The source of this T cell receptor (beta chain) is a study of blood T cell repertoires in COVID-19. There are a few counts of this clone. Trimming at V came to 1 base and at J to 11 bases, leaving 5 bases not matched to a gene. The CDR3 spans 13 residues. Germline V gene sequence: CDR1 GTSNPN, CDR2 SVGIG (reference sequence). Using immunoSEQ multiplex PCR, the repertoire was profiled, and TCRdb retains in-frame clones only, with some absent. The sample has 200,000 to 300,000 clones, more than 80% seen once. Sequencing input: peripheral blood. This TCR was recovered from a woman older than 75 with COVID-19, enrolled during active disease. The chain has TRBV30 and TRBJ1-2, with 12 nucleotides matching TRBD1. DNA for the CDR3: TGTGCCTGGAGTGCTGGGACAGGGGGCTGGTACACCTTC. This translates into CAWSAGTGGWYTF. Full variable domain (rest looked up from reference TRBV30 and TRBJ1-2): SQTIHQWPATLVQPVGSPLSLECTVEGTSNPNLYWYRQAAGRGLQLLFYSVGIGQISSEVPQNLSASRPQDRQFILSSKKLLLSDSGFYLCAWSAGTGGWYTFGSGTRLTVV.